A selection of T cell receptor beta chains follows, all from one sample in a study of T cells in Graves' hyperthyroidism and ophthalmopathy. TCRdb re-called the multiplex PCR reads through MiXCR, storing one row per CDR3 protein. This repertoire shows about 530,000 distinct CDR3 sequences, approximately 17% found once; its top ten account for about 16%. The sequencing sample was made of blood. The receptor set was obtained from a woman younger than 30 with Graves' ophthalmopathy. Each CDR3 is given with its conserved first and last residue. D genes are given only for firm matches. Size is stated for part of the rows, as once, few or many counts, or as a class when the clone is expanded.

CDR3 protein	CDR3 DNA	clone size	V gene	J gene	CDR3 length	D gene
CSARRFWAEETQYF	TGCAGTGCTAGAAGGTTTTGGGCAGAAGAGACCCAGTACTTC	many	TRBV20-1	TRBJ2-5	14	.
CASSLAWRENTGELFF	TGTGCCAGCAGCTTAGCTTGGCGGGAGAACACCGGGGAGCTGTTTTTT	.	TRBV7-9	TRBJ2-2	16	.
CASSSGHSLMNTEAFF	TGTGCCAGCAGCTCCGGCCACAGCCTTATGAACACTGAAGCTTTCTTT	many	TRBV7-3	TRBJ1-1	16	.
CASSLSLGGVINQPQHF	TGTGCCAGCAGTTTATCGCTTGGGGGAGTAATCAATCAGCCCCAGCATTTT	few	TRBV28	TRBJ1-5	17	.
CASSVTTPGELFF	TGTGCCAGCAGCGTAACCACCCCCGGGGAGCTGTTTTTT	.	TRBV9	TRBJ2-2	13	.
CSAREAAVEAFF	TGCAGTGCTAGAGAGGCGGCAGTTGAAGCTTTCTTT	few	TRBV20-1	TRBJ1-1	12	.
CASGSGVFYGYTF	TGTGCCAGCGGGTCAGGGGTTTTTTATGGCTACACCTTC	.	TRBV12-3/TRBV12-4	TRBJ1-2	13	.
CSATRQGNTEAFF	TGCAGTGCAACACGACAGGGGAACACTGAAGCTTTCTTT	many	TRBV20-1	TRBJ1-1	13	TRBD1
CASSFDSPRDGYEQYF	TGCGCCAGCAGCTTTGACTCTCCTAGGGATGGATACGAGCAGTACTTC	few	TRBV5-1	TRBJ2-7	16	.
CASSLKEGYEQYF	TGTGCCAGCAGTCTGAAGGAAGGGTACGAGCAGTACTTC	many	TRBV28	TRBJ2-7	13	.